The next 13 T cell receptor beta chains were all read from a single sample in a study of blood T cell repertoires in COVID-19. Assay: immunoSEQ multiplex PCR; the TCRdb copy retains only in-frame clones and omits some. The sample lists about 170,000 clones; 80% to 90% were seen once. Sequencing was performed on peripheral blood. All receptors come from a woman older than 75 with acute or convalescent COVID-19.

V and J are TRBV30 and TRBJ1-1; TRBD1 matches 9 bases. CDR3 length: 14 residues. Germline CDR1 reads GTSNPN; CDR2 reads SVGIG (reference sequence). J lost 5 bases, V lost 5 bases, and 9 bases had no gene match. For the CDR3, the DNA is TGTGCCTGGGGAAAAGGGACAGGGCGAACTGAAGCTTTCTTT. This translates into CAWGKGTGRTEAFF. Full variable domain (rest looked up from reference TRBV30 and TRBJ1-1): SQTIHQWPATLVQPVGSPLSLECTVEGTSNPNLYWYRQAAGRGLQLLFYSVGIGQISSEVPQNLSASRPQDRQFILSSKKLLLSDSGFYLCAWGKGTGRTEAFFGQGTRLTVV.

The genes are TRBV6-6 and TRBJ2-7; 7 nucleotides match TRBD2. The CDR3 contains 16 residues. Trimming at V came to 4 bases and at J to 5 bases, leaving 14 bases not matched to a gene. CDR1 is MNHNY and CDR2 is SVGAGI in the germline V gene (reference sequence). The CDR3 DNA is TGTGCCAGCAGTTCCATCTCCGGACTAGTGGAGGACGAGCAGTACTTC. Its protein is CASSSISGLVEDEQYF.

The chain uses TRBV7-2 and TRBJ2-5, with 8 bases aligning to TRBD2. From germline, CDR1 is SGHTA and CDR2 FQGNSA. The CDR3 has 16 amino acids. V lost 1 base to trimming and J lost 7 bases; unmatched junction nucleotides: 11. The CDR3 sequence is CASSLVTRGGRGTQYF. The CDR3 DNA is TGTGCCAGCAGCTTAGTCACTCGCGGGGGGCGGGGGACCCAGTACTTC. Combining the CDR3 with reference TRBV7-2 and TRBJ2-5 gives the whole variable domain GAGVSQSPSNKVTEKGKDVELRCDPISGHTALYWYRQSLGQGLEFLIYFQGNSAPDKSGLPSDRFSAERTGGSVSTLTIQRTQQEDSAVYLCASSLVTRGGRGTQYFGPGTRLLVL.

J is TRBJ1-5 and V is TRBV24-1; possibly TRBD1 for D (6 bases). Trimming shortened V by 0 bases and J by 3 bases, and 8 bases separated the two germline ends. Germline V CDR1 and CDR2: KGHDR, SFDVKD. CDR3 size: 15 residues. DNA for the CDR3: TGTGCCACCAGTGATTTGGACAGGTTCAATCAGCCCCAGCATTTT. This encodes CATSDLDRFNQPQHF.

This clone was recorded only once. The CDR3 protein is CASSQQQGAEKLFF. The CDR3 nucleotides read TGTGCCAGCAGCCAACAACAGGGGGCCGAAAAACTGTTTTTT. The J gene is TRBJ1-4, the V gene TRBV3-1 (or the pseudogene TRBV3-2), with 9 bases that match TRBD1. From germline, CDR1 is LGHDT and CDR2 YNNKEL (reference sequence). The trim removed 2 bases at V and 8 bases at J, leaving 3 bases unmatched. The CDR3 has 14 residues.

This chain links TRBV11-2 with TRBJ2-7, with D unresolved. Trimming shortened V by 6 bases and J by 5 bases, and 11 bases separated the two germline ends. This CDR3 is built from 12 residues. CDR1 and CDR2 (germline): SGHAT, FQNNGV. CDR3 in amino acids: CASRVPGHEQYF. CDR3 nucleotide sequence: TGTGCCAGCAGGGTCCCAGGTCACGAGCAGTACTTC.

The chain combines TRBV5-1 with TRBJ2-3; no firm D call. The CDR3 consists of 12 residues. Germline V gives CDR1 SGHRS, CDR2 YFSETQ. Trimming left V 5 bases short and J 5 bases short, with 9 bases between. The CDR3, as DNA: TGCGCCAGCAGTCCCGACTTAGATACGCAGTATTTT. Residues: CASSPDLDTQYF.

CDR3 region: CASRSGQGEVQPQHF. The CDR3 bases are TGTGCCAGCAGGTCAGGACAGGGTGAGGTTCAGCCCCAGCATTTT. The J gene is TRBJ1-5, the V gene TRBV27; 8 bases map to TRBD1. The V and J ends lost 6 bases and 6 bases, in that order; junction bases with no gene match: 10. This CDR3 is built from 15 residues. The germline V gene encodes CDR1 MNHEY and CDR2 SMNVEV (reference sequence).

This rearrangement joins TRBV7-9 to TRBJ1-3; 7 nucleotides line up with TRBD1. The CDR3 spans 13 residues. CDR1 is SEHNR and CDR2 is FQNEAQ in the germline V gene (reference sequence). The CDR3 nucleotides read TGTGCTACGACAGGGCGCTCTGGAAACACCATATATTTT. It codes for CATTGRSGNTIYF. Variable domain in full (rest from reference TRBV7-9 and TRBJ1-3): DTGVSQNPRHKITKRGQNVTFRCDPISEHNRLYWYRQTLGQGPEFLTYFQNEAQLEKSRLLSDRFSAERPKGSFSTLEIQRTEQGDSAMYLCATTGRSGNTIYFGEGSWLTVV.

This chain connects TRBV3-1 (or the pseudogene TRBV3-2) to TRBJ2-3, with D maybe TRBD1 (6 bases). There are 15 residues in the CDR3. The V end lost 4 bases, the J end lost 1 base, and 12 bases lay between the germline ends. Per the germline V gene, CDR1 is LGHDT and CDR2 is YNNKEL (reference sequence). This CDR3 is CASSLGQFGTDTQYF. Written as DNA, the CDR3 is TGTGCCAGCAGCCTTGGACAGTTTGGCACAGATACGCAGTATTTT.

This clone has a handful of counts. V and J are TRBV5-1 and TRBJ1-1, with a possible D match to TRBD1 (5 bases). In germline, CDR1 is SGHRS, CDR2 YFSETQ. The germline V and J ends were trimmed by 4 bases and 0 bases, with 13 bases remaining between them. The CDR3 is 15 residues long. The CDR3 nucleotides are TGCGCCAGCAGCACTGCGGACACCTTGAACACTGAAGCTTTCTTT. Protein sequence: CASSTADTLNTEAFF.

DNA of the CDR3: TGTGCCAGCATTCTCCTGCCGGGCTATGGCTACACCTTC. Its translation is CASILLPGYGYTF. This rearrangement joins TRBV12-3 or TRBV12-4 to TRBJ1-2, with no clear D. Trimming cost V 7 bases and J 4 bases, with 13 bases left between them. This CDR3 is 13 amino acids long.

This chain connects TRBV5-6 to TRBJ2-7; 7 nucleotides line up with TRBD1. The CDR3 totals 13 residues. With V trimmed by 3 bases and J by 5 bases, 5 bases remained unmatched. Germline V gene data show CDR1 as SGHDT and CDR2 as YYEEEE. The DNA of the CDR3 is TGTGCCAGCAGCTCCGACAGGGTCGACGAGCAGTACTTC. Translated: CASSSDRVDEQYF.